The 13 T cell receptor beta chains in this list originate from one sample, sequenced in a study of OX40 agonist ivuxolimab in advanced cancers. Using immunoSEQ multiplex PCR, the repertoire was profiled, and TCRdb retains in-frame clones only, with some absent. The sample holds tens of thousands of clones, approximately 88% seen once. The sequences come from CD4+ or CD8+ T cells sorted from blood, collected in a trial of the OX40 agonist ivuxolimab. Every receptor here comes from an adult with an advanced solid tumor such as melanoma, head and neck, liver or kidney cancer.

The chain is built from TRBV11-2 and TRBJ2-3; D is unresolved. V lost 0 bases and J lost 4, with 11 bases in between. Germline V lookup: CDR1 SGHAT, CDR2 FQNNGV. The CDR3 runs 15 residues. The CDR3 DNA sequence: TGTGCCAGCAGCTTAGATCAAAGTGTCTCAGATACGCAGTATTTT. Translation gives CASSLDQSVSDTQYF.

The rearrangement uses TRBV13 and TRBJ1-1, with no clear D. Germline V gene data show CDR1 as PRHDT and CDR2 as FYEKMQ (reference sequence). This CDR3 contains 13 residues. V lost 3 bases and J 1 base, leaving 6 bases between the germline ends. CDR3 sequence: CASSLGENTEAFF. DNA of the CDR3: TGTGCCAGCAGCTTGGGAGAGAACACTGAAGCTTTCTTT.

The V gene is TRBV20-1, the J gene TRBJ1-1; D is ambiguous. The V gene's germline CDR1 is DFQATT and CDR2 SNEGSKA (reference sequence). V was cut by 6 bases and J by 3 bases, with 8 bases left in between. This CDR3 is 11 amino acids long. The CDR3, as DNA: TGCAGTGCCGAGGACCACACTGAAGCTTTCTTT. Amino acids: CSAEDHTEAFF.

A few counts support this clone. The V gene is TRBV5-1, the J gene TRBJ1-1; 7 bases line up with TRBD1. J lost 0 bases, V lost 4 bases, and 12 bases had no gene match. Germline CDR1 and CDR2: SGHRS and YFSETQ. The CDR3 totals 17 residues. The CDR3 DNA sequence: TGCGCCAGCAGCCCCATTAACCCGGGACAGATGAACACTGAAGCTTTCTTT. Translating gives CASSPINPGQMNTEAFF.

This clone was seen once. This chain uses TRBV7-3 with TRBJ2-2, with 9 bases lining up with TRBD1. This CDR3 comprises 18 residues. The germline gives CDR1 SGHTA, CDR2 FQGTGA. With V trimmed by 2 bases and J by 4 bases, 11 bases remained unmatched. This CDR3 reads CASSLVRDRAPSTGELFF. CDR3 bases: TGTGCCAGCAGCTTAGTCCGGGACAGGGCCCCGTCCACCGGGGAGCTGTTTTTT.

This sequence joins TRBV27 and TRBJ1-3; D is possibly TRBD1 (6 bases). Trimming shortened V by 8 bases and J by 5 bases, and 16 bases separated the two germline ends. This CDR3 spans 14 amino acids. Germline V gives CDR1 MNHEY, CDR2 SMNVEV (reference sequence). The CDR3 sequence is CASGKLGARNTIYF. The CDR3 bases are TGTGCCAGCGGAAAGCTGGGGGCGAGAAACACCATATATTTT.

V usage is TRBV4-3 and J usage is TRBJ1-5; 8 bases match TRBD1. Germline lookup yields CDR1 LGHNA and CDR2 YSLEER. The V gene end was trimmed by 0 bases and the J gene end by 3 bases; junction bases not matched to a gene: 10. CDR3 length: 18 residues. CDR3 loop: CASSQDILRTGTNQPQHF. The DNA of the CDR3 is TGCGCCAGCAGCCAAGACATACTTCGGACAGGGACCAATCAGCCCCAGCATTTT.

This clone has a handful of counts. This rearrangement joins TRBV2 to TRBJ1-1; no firm D call. In germline, CDR1 is SNHLY, CDR2 FYNNEI. This CDR3 is built from 14 residues. The germline V and J ends were trimmed by 3 bases and 3 bases, with 11 bases remaining between them. CDR3 region: CASSERVQYTEAFF. The CDR3 DNA sequence: TGTGCCAGCAGTGAGAGGGTGCAGTACACTGAAGCTTTCTTT.

This chain connects TRBV19 to TRBJ2-1; D perhaps matches TRBD1 (6 bases). The CDR3 consists of 15 residues. Between the trimmed V and J ends, which lost 5 bases and 12 bases, there was a span of 23 bases. CDR1 and CDR2 (germline): LNHDA, SQIVND (reference sequence). In DNA, the CDR3 is TGTGCCAGTAGTTGGGGCAGGAAACGTCTACAGGGGCAGTTCTTC. Its protein product is CASSWGRKRLQGQFF.

The CDR3 region is CSARVGETQYF. CDR3 in DNA: TGCAGTGCTAGAGTCGGGGAGACCCAGTACTTC. The gene calls are TRBV20-1 and TRBJ2-5; D uncertain. The CDR3 spans 11 residues. Deletions cut 1 base from V and 5 bases from J, with 5 bases between. Germline lookup yields CDR1 DFQATT and CDR2 SNEGSKA (reference sequence).

This chain connects TRBV19 to TRBJ2-7; possibly TRBD1 or TRBD2 for D (7 bases each). The CDR3 totals 15 residues. The ends were cut back, 6 bases at V and 0 bases at J, with 15 bases in the middle. Germline V gene sequence: CDR1 LNHDA, CDR2 SQIVND (reference sequence). This CDR3 is CASSSRGGSSYEQYF. The CDR3 nucleotides are TGTGCCAGTAGCTCCAGGGGGGGAAGCTCCTACGAGCAGTACTTC.

This chain joins TRBV4-3 and TRBJ2-4; no clear D. V was pared by 2 bases and J by 3 bases, with 8 bases between. CDR3 size: 14 residues. Germline values: CDR1 LGHNA, CDR2 YSLEER. The chain's CDR3 is CASSQSINKNIQYF. The CDR3 DNA reads TGCGCCAGCAGCCAAAGCATTAACAAAAACATTCAGTACTTC.

As DNA, the CDR3 is TGTGCCAGCTCGGACCGTCGTACCGGGGAGCTGTTTTTT. Residues: CASSDRRTGELFF. The chain employs TRBV6-1 and TRBJ2-2; unclear D gene. Germline V gene sequence: CDR1 MNHNS, CDR2 SASEGT. V was cut by 8 bases and J by 5 bases, with 12 bases left in between. CDR3 length equals 13 residues.